Sequencing of this TCR beta chain was carried out in a study of identical twins. Germline-derived CDR1 and CDR2 are SGHAT and FQNNGV. CDR3 length equals 18 residues. V dropped 5 bases and J dropped 0; count of bases not matched to a gene: 9. TCRdb recomputed calls from the 5' RACE reads with MiXCR, one row per CDR3 protein. The sample lists approximately 1.8 million distinct CDR3 sequences; 25% to 35% were seen once. The chain is built from TRBV11-2 and TRBJ2-1; 11 nucleotides line up with TRBD2. Sequencing input: cord blood. This TCR came from a newborn girl in good health. The CDR3 coding sequence is TGTGCCAGCAGCCCAAACACGCTAGCGGGAGGCTCCTACAATGAGCAGTTCTTC. Translated: CASSPNTLAGGSYNEQFF.